The clone carrying this TCR beta chain was detected only a few times. What it binds is not known. The data were taken from a study of Graves' ophthalmopathy and Graves' hyperthyroidism. Findings and limits, study-wide: Blood contained most expanded thyroid clonotypes exceeding 0.001 frequency.

Using RNA transcripts, the TCR beta CDR3 regions were amplified. HTBI primers served in a first-round RT-PCR, which a second-round multiplex PCR followed. TCRdb re-derived calls from the multiplex PCR reads in MiXCR, one entry per CDR3 protein. The repertoire holds about 1.2 million distinct CDR3 sequences, with 35% to 40% as singletons. CDR1 and CDR2 from the germline V gene are MNHEY and SVGEGT. The CDR3 has 14 residues. The V end lost 0 bases, the J end lost 5 bases, and 10 bases lay between the germline ends. Lactation, pregnancy, uncontrolled infections and other autoimmune diseases were all grounds for excluding patients.

The J gene is TRBJ1-2, the V gene TRBV6-2 or TRBV6-3; D gene unclear. Sequencing was done on a sample of peripheral blood or thyroid tissue (not recorded which). The sequence came from an adult man with Graves' hyperthyroidism. The CDR3 sequence is CASSYSRSWYGYTF. CDR3 sequence (DNA): TGTGCCAGCAGTTACTCGCGGTCCTGGTATGGCTACACCTTC.